These T cell receptor beta chains were read from a single sample in a study of T-cell reconstitution after alpha-beta-depleted transplantation in children. TCRdb re-analysed the PCR reads in MiXCR, keeping a single row per CDR3 protein. The sample records over 150,000 distinct CDR3 sequences, 11% being singletons. This specimen consisted of PBMCs, obtained before TCRalphabeta/CD19-depleted stem cell transplant. These receptors all come from a boy between 2 and 15 years old with acute myeloid leukemia, due to receive a stem cell transplant. Both conserved end residues are part of each CDR3. The D gene is left open where the match is weak. Some rows have no size entry. The others give once, few or many, or a class for an expanded clone.

J: TRBJ2-1; V: TRBV5-1; size: many; D: -; CDR3: CASSSPGLYNEQFF; DNA: TGCGCCAGCAGCTCCCCGGGACTTTACAATGAGCAGTTCTTC
J: TRBJ2-5; V: TRBV4-1; size: many; D: TRBD1; CDR3: CASSQGSTGRRETQYF; DNA: TGCGCCAGCAGCCAAGGGTCGACAGGGCGGCGTGAGACCCAGTACTTC
J: TRBJ2-1; V: TRBV4-1; size: many; D: TRBD2; CDR3: CASRGLAGYNEQFF; DNA: TGCGCCAGCCGGGGACTAGCGGGCTACAATGAGCAGTTCTTC
J: TRBJ2-2; V: TRBV6-5; size: many; D: -; CDR3: CASSYTGNTGELFF; DNA: TGTGCCAGCAGTTACACAGGGAACACCGGGGAGCTGTTTTTT
J: TRBJ2-7; V: TRBV4-2; size: many; D: -; CDR3: CASSQDADRPYEQYF; DNA: TGTGCCAGCAGCCAAGATGCGGATAGACCCTACGAGCAGTACTTC
J: TRBJ1-5; V: TRBV24-1; size: many; D: -; CDR3: CATSVEGDSNQPQHF; DNA: TGTGCCACCAGTGTTGAAGGGGATAGCAATCAGCCCCAGCATTTT
J: TRBJ1-1; V: TRBV7-9; size: many; D: -; CDR3: CASSPRQNMNTEAFF; DNA: TGTGCCAGCAGCCCGAGGCAGAATATGAACACTGAAGCTTTCTTT
J: TRBJ2-1; V: TRBV2; size: -; D: -; CDR3: CAGSRSSYNEQFF; DNA: TGTGCCGGCAGCAGAAGCTCCTACAATGAGCAGTTCTTC
J: TRBJ1-5; V: TRBV2; size: many; D: -; CDR3: CASTWAGRNQPQHF; DNA: TGTGCCAGCACTTGGGCAGGGAGGAATCAGCCCCAGCATTTT
J: TRBJ2-1; V: TRBV5-1; size: many; D: TRBD2; CDR3: CASSFPAGEQHEQFF; DNA: TGCGCCAGCAGCTTTCCGGCGGGAGAGCAACATGAGCAGTTCTTC
J: TRBJ2-7; V: TRBV13; size: many; D: -; CDR3: CASSPGRIGYEQYF; DNA: TGTGCCAGCAGCCCAGGACGTATAGGGTACGAGCAGTACTTC
J: TRBJ1-1; V: TRBV20-1; size: -; D: -; CDR3: CSATQGREAFF; DNA: TGCAGTGCCACACAGGGACGTGAAGCTTTCTTT
J: TRBJ2-3; V: TRBV24-1; size: many; D: -; CDR3: CATSGTGTAQYF; DNA: TGTGCCACCAGTGGCACCGGGACCGCGCAGTATTTT
J: TRBJ2-2; V: TRBV29-1; size: many; D: TRBD1; CDR3: CSVDGTGVNTGELFF; DNA: TGCAGCGTTGATGGGACAGGGGTTAACACCGGGGAGCTGTTTTTT
J: TRBJ2-5; V: TRBV5-6; size: many; D: TRBD1; CDR3: CASRLKLGQGEETQYF; DNA: TGTGCCAGCAGACTGAAGCTGGGACAGGGGGAAGAGACCCAGTACTTC
J: TRBJ2-1; V: TRBV10-3; size: many; D: -; CDR3: CATATGIAYNEQFF; DNA: TGTGCCACCGCCACAGGGATTGCTTACAATGAGCAGTTCTTC
J: TRBJ1-5; V: TRBV12-1; size: many; D: -; CDR3: CASSHPPRVTQPQHF; DNA: TGTGCCAGCAGCCATCCCCCCAGGGTAACTCAGCCCCAGCATTTT
J: TRBJ2-3; V: TRBV6-2/TRBV6-3; size: few; D: TRBD2; CDR3: CASSYGTSGRKDTQYF; DNA: TGTGCCAGCAGTTACGGGACTAGCGGGAGGAAAGATACGCAGTATTTT
J: TRBJ1-1; V: TRBV7-9; size: many; D: -; CDR3: CASYAVGVMNTEAFF; DNA: TGTGCCAGCTACGCGGTGGGGGTCATGAACACTGAAGCTTTCTTT
J: TRBJ1-4; V: TRBV12-3/TRBV12-4; size: many; D: TRBD1; CDR3: CASSHGQGVNEKLFF; DNA: TGTGCCAGCAGTCATGGACAGGGGGTTAATGAAAAACTGTTTTTT
J: TRBJ1-3; V: TRBV14; size: many; D: -; CDR3: CASSQLGTNSGNTIYF; DNA: TGTGCCAGCAGCCAGCTCGGGACAAACTCTGGAAACACCATATATTTT
J: TRBJ2-7; V: TRBV5-1; size: many; D: -; CDR3: CASSGGGYYEQYF; DNA: TGCGCCAGCAGCGGAGGGGGCTACTACGAGCAGTACTTC
J: TRBJ1-4; V: TRBV28; size: -; D: -; CDR3: CAIRVGGEKLFF; DNA: TGTGCCATCAGGGTTGGGGGTGAAAAACTGTTTTTT
J: TRBJ2-1; V: TRBV20-1; size: -; D: TRBD2; CDR3: CSATPELAGVVNEQFF; DNA: TGCAGTGCTACACCGGAGCTAGCGGGAGTGGTTAATGAGCAGTTCTTC
J: TRBJ2-1; V: TRBV5-1; size: many; D: -; CDR3: CASSLGLPSNEQFF; DNA: TGCGCCAGCAGCTTGGGACTTCCCTCCAATGAGCAGTTCTTC
J: TRBJ2-3; V: TRBV4-2; size: many; D: TRBD2; CDR3: CASSQISGGDLSDTQYF; DNA: TGTGCCAGCAGCCAAATTAGCGGGGGTGACCTGAGTGATACGCAGTATTTT
J: TRBJ2-1; V: TRBV5-1; size: many; D: -; CDR3: CASSFTSTRYNEQFF; DNA: TGCGCCAGCAGCTTTACTTCCACTAGATACAATGAGCAGTTCTTC
J: TRBJ1-1; V: TRBV29-1; size: many; D: -; CDR3: CSVARVQDYTEAFF; DNA: TGCAGCGTGGCCCGGGTCCAGGATTACACTGAAGCTTTCTTT
J: TRBJ2-3; V: TRBV20-1; size: many; D: TRBD2; CDR3: CSARKGTSPDTQYF; DNA: TGCAGTGCTAGAAAAGGGACTAGCCCGGATACGCAGTATTTT
J: TRBJ2-7; V: TRBV28; size: few; D: -; CDR3: CASSFRGRPEQYF; DNA: TGTGCCAGCAGTTTTCGGGGGCGACCCGAGCAGTACTTC
J: TRBJ2-7; V: TRBV4-2; size: many; D: TRBD2; CDR3: CASSQDILGASGYEQYF; DNA: TGTGCCAGCAGCCAAGATATATTGGGTGCTAGCGGATACGAGCAGTACTTC
J: TRBJ2-3; V: TRBV2; size: many; D: TRBD2; CDR3: CASSDLAGVSTDTQYF; DNA: TGTGCCAGCAGCGATCTAGCGGGAGTCAGCACAGATACGCAGTATTTT
J: TRBJ1-5; V: TRBV20-1; size: many; D: -; CDR3: CSAREDAREDQPQHF; DNA: TGCAGTGCTAGAGAGGACGCGAGGGAGGATCAGCCCCAGCATTTT
J: TRBJ1-5; V: TRBV4-1; size: -; D: TRBD1; CDR3: CASSHGDRAIQPQHF; DNA: TGCGCCAGCAGCCATGGGGACAGGGCTATTCAGCCCCAGCATTTT